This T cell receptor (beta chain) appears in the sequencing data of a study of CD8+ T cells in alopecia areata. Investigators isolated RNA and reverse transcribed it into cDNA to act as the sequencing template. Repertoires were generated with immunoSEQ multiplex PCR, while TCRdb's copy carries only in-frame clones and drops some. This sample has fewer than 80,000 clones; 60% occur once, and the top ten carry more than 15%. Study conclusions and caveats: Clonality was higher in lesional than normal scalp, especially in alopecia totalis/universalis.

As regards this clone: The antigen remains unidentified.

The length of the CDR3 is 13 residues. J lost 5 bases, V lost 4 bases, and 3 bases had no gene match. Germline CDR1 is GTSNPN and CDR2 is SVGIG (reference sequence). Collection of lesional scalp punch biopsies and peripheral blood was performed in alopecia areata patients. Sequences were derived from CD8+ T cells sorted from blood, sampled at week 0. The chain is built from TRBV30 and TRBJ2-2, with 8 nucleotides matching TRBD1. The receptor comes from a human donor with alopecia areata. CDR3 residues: CAWNRGKTGELFF. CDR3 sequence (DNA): TGTGCCTGGAACAGGGGGAAGACCGGGGAGCTGTTTTTT.